This entry is about one T cell receptor beta chain. The study amplified TCR beta CDR3 regions using RNA transcripts. First-round RT-PCR relied on HTBI primers, and a second-round multiplex PCR came next. TCRdb reprocessed the multiplex PCR reads with MiXCR, giving one entry per CDR3 protein. Among 300,000 to 450,000 distinct CDR3 sequences, roughly 15% were seen once, and the ten largest hold 2% to 3%. This sample is drawn from a study of Graves' ophthalmopathy and Graves' hyperthyroidism. The CDR3 is made up of 19 amino acids. Losses at the gene ends were 3 bases for V and 2 bases for J; bases not matched to a gene: 13.

The sequence derives from an adult woman with stable Graves' hyperthyroidism. Sequenced: peripheral blood. V gene TRBV7-1 combines with J gene TRBJ1-5, with TRBD1 identical over 10 bases. TRBV7-1 falls under the ORF class, with uncertain function. CDR3 sequence reads: CASSSPPWDRGSGNQPQHF. CDR3 in DNA: TGTGCCAGCAGCTCTCCCCCGTGGGACAGGGGATCCGGCAATCAGCCCCAGCATTTT.